This T cell receptor beta chain comes out of a study of shared clonotypes between healthy human individuals. The overall study: The cohort comprised a couple of women and a few men. Their ages spanned 18 to 49 years. Three CD4 naive, three CD4 memory, two CD8 naive and one CD8 memory plate were used per donor.

200 ng DNA, around 30,000 T cell genomes, went into each sorted-subset replicate PCR. Produced via immunoSEQ multiplex PCR; TCRdb's table is partial and in-frame only. The table lists roughly 2 million clones, 85% to 95% of them singletons, with roughly 1% in the top ten. Terminally differentiated effector memory CD45RA+ cells were left out of the naive CD8 fraction, which was CD45RO-negative and positively selected for CCR7. Germline loops: CDR1 LNHDA, CDR2 SQIVND (reference sequence). This CDR3 has 16 amino acids. V was trimmed by 9 bases and J by 2 bases, leaving 22 bases between them. The rearrangement links TRBV19 to TRBJ2-5; weak D call: TRBD2 (6 bases). The sample taken for sequencing was naive CD8+ T cells sorted from blood. This clonotype originated in a man aged 18 to 30 in good health. The CDR3, as DNA: TGTGCCAGCCTTATCCCTATCCCCCGGGAGCAAGAGACCCAGTACTTC. This gives the protein CASLIPIPREQETQYF.